The clone carrying this T cell receptor beta chain was counted at least ten times. The antigen remains undetermined. This specimen belongs to a study of CD8 T cells in ankylosing spondylitis. Study-level points and caveats: CD8+ disease-linked clones were present at relatively low frequencies in blood. Disease-linked clones were reportedly significantly enriched in matched ankylosing spondylitis synovial fluid. There were earlier reports of some motif variants in reactive arthritis synovial fluid and blood.

CDR3 length: 16 amino acids. From germline, CDR1 is MNHNS and CDR2 SASEGT. Trimming pared 7 bases from V and 6 bases from J, leaving 19 bases between. TCR beta libraries were made by quantitative 5'-RACE with molecular barcodes. One entry per CDR3 protein, called by TCRdb with MiXCR from the 5' RACE reads. The sample consists of around 160,000 distinct CDR3 sequences, 9.5% to 13% of them appearing once. Sequencing input: blood, either unsorted or a sorted T cell fraction (not recorded which). The chain joins TRBV6-1 to TRBJ1-6; no definite D call. This receptor was identified in a male donor with ankylosing spondylitis or in good health (not recorded which). The CDR3 bases are TGTGCCAGCACCCAGTTGTGGGGAGCCGTTAATTCACCCCTCCACTTT. It codes for CASTQLWGAVNSPLHF.